Listed here are 7 T cell receptor beta chains from one sample, sequenced in a study of graft-versus-host responses after intestinal transplantation. Repertoires were generated with immunoSEQ multiplex PCR, while TCRdb's copy carries only in-frame clones and drops some. The sample has more than 75,000 clones, 75% to 95% seen once. These TCRs' antigens remain unknown. Here the sequenced sample was unstimulated CD4+ T cells sorted from spleen or lymph node cells, taken before transplant. The receptors shown here come from a human donor who was the organ donor for an intestinal transplant.

The rearrangement uses TRBV7-9 and TRBJ2-7; no firm D call. The CDR3 totals 13 residues. Germline CDR1 SEHNR, CDR2 FQNEAQ (reference sequence). The V and J ends lost 3 bases and 1 base respectively, with 7 bases between them. DNA of the CDR3: TGTGCCAGCAGCTTCGACTCTTCCTACGAGCAGTACTTC. Encoded protein: CASSFDSSYEQYF.

This sequence joins TRBV19 and TRBJ1-1; no firm D call. Germline assignment: CDR1 LNHDA and CDR2 SQIVND (reference sequence). The CDR3 is 14 residues long. The ends were cut back, 7 bases at V and 4 bases at J, with 16 bases in the middle. The CDR3 sequence is CASTEGSRSTEAFF. CDR3 bases: TGTGCCAGTACCGAGGGATCGAGAAGCACTGAAGCTTTCTTT.

The rearrangement uses TRBV11-3 and TRBJ1-2, with unresolved D. This CDR3 region has 15 residues. Trimming removed 0 bases at V and 2 bases at J, with 10 bases between. Germline CDR1 reads SGHNT; CDR2 reads YENEEA. Written as DNA, the CDR3 is TGTGCCAGCAGCTTAGATGGTCCCTACAACTATGGCTACACCTTC. This encodes CASSLDGPYNYGYTF.

The chain is built from TRBV9 and TRBJ2-1; 8 nucleotides match TRBD2. Trimming removed 4 bases from V and 2 bases from J; junction bases left unmatched: 5. The CDR3 has 15 amino acids. Looked up from germline, CDR1 is SGDLS and CDR2 is YYNGEE. For the CDR3, the DNA is TGTGCCAGCAGCACACGACTAGCGCCCTACAATGAGCAGTTCTTC. Its translation is CASSTRLAPYNEQFF.

V gene TRBV28 combines with J gene TRBJ1-2; 10 nucleotides line up with TRBD1. CDR3 length: 13 amino acids. V shed 6 bases, J shed 8 bases, and the junction held 6 bases outside the gene matches. Germline V lookup: CDR1 MDHEN, CDR2 SYDVKM. This chain's CDR3 is CASRPGQGGGYTF. The CDR3 DNA sequence: TGTGCCAGCAGACCTGGACAGGGGGGAGGCTACACCTTC.

The V gene is TRBV28, the J gene TRBJ1-1; maybe TRBD1 (6 bases). Between the trimmed V and J ends, which lost 7 bases and 6 bases, there was a span of 21 bases. Germline values: CDR1 MDHEN, CDR2 SYDVKM. CDR3 length equals 15 residues. CDR3 nucleotides: TGTGCCAGCACCCTGGGGGGGGCTTCAAACCCTGAAGCTTTCTTT. Translating gives CASTLGGASNPEAFF.

The gene calls are TRBV6-1 and TRBJ1-1; 9 nucleotides agree with TRBD1. Looked up from germline, CDR1 is MNHNS and CDR2 is SASEGT. The CDR3 sequence is 15 residues long. The junction had 6 bases not matched to a gene; V was cut back by 2 bases and J by 5 bases. CDR3 amino acids: CASSERGTGLTEAFF. The CDR3 nucleotides are TGTGCCAGCAGTGAAAGGGGGACAGGGTTAACTGAAGCTTTCTTT.